The 11 T cell receptor beta chains below come from one sample, sequenced in a study of blood T cell repertoires in COVID-19. Assay used: immunoSEQ multiplex PCR; TCRdb lists only in-frame clones, some missing. The profile shows about 90,000 clones, 70% to 90% of them singletons. Sequenced input: peripheral blood. The receptor source for this set is a man aged 80 or over with active or convalescent COVID-19.

The rearrangement joins TRBV19 to TRBJ2-1, with 10 bases lining up with TRBD1. The CDR3 is 15 amino acids. Germline values: CDR1 LNHDA, CDR2 SQIVND (reference sequence). V lost 3 bases to trimming and J lost 7 bases; unmatched junction nucleotides: 6. This chain's CDR3 is CASSIGDRGLNEQFF. The DNA for the CDR3 is TGTGCCAGTAGTATTGGGGACAGGGGCCTGAATGAGCAGTTCTTC. The full variable domain, rest sourced from reference TRBV19 and TRBJ2-1, is DGGITQSPKYLFRKEGQNVTLSCEQNLNHDAMYWYRQDPGQGLRLIYYSQIVNDFQKGDIAEGYSVSREKKESFPLTVTSAQKNPTAFYLCASSIGDRGLNEQFFGPGTRLTVL.

V and J are TRBV6-6 and TRBJ1-5; possible D gene TRBD1, 5 bases. CDR3 length equals 15 residues. CDR1 is MNHNY and CDR2 is SVGAGI in the germline V gene (reference sequence). V was trimmed by 0 bases and J by 4 bases, leaving 10 bases between them. CDR3 DNA sequence: TGTGCCAGCAGTTACTCTCAGGGAGGGAATCAGCCCCAGCATTTT. Translating gives CASSYSQGGNQPQHF.

This clone was detected only once. The V gene is TRBV6-2 or TRBV6-3, the J gene TRBJ2-1; 8 bases agree with TRBD2. Germline CDR1 MNHEY, CDR2 SVGEGT. J gave up 5 bases and V 2 bases, and 2 bases lay outside the gene matches. The CDR3 sequence is 14 residues long. The CDR3 here is CASSYQLADNEQFF. CDR3 in DNA: TGTGCCAGCAGTTACCAACTAGCGGACAATGAGCAGTTCTTC.

The chain couples TRBV5-1 to TRBJ1-3; 8 bases align to TRBD1. The V and J ends lost 0 bases and 4 bases, in that order; junction bases with no gene match: 9. The germline CDR1 and CDR2 sequences are SGHRS and YFSETQ. CDR3 length equals 17 residues. The CDR3 DNA reads TGCGCCAGCAGCTTGGGGACAGGGTTTCTCTTCGGAAACACCATATATTTT. Protein sequence: CASSLGTGFLFGNTIYF.

This chain links TRBV6-2 or TRBV6-3 with TRBJ2-7; 7 nucleotides align to TRBD2. Per germline, CDR1 MNHEY and CDR2 SVGEGT. The CDR3 loop spans 17 amino acids. Losses at the gene ends were 6 bases for V and 1 base for J; bases not matched to a gene: 15. CDR3 nucleotide sequence: TGTGCCAGCAGCCGCGGGTGGTCGGCGGGAGCGTCCTACGAGCAGTACTTC. Encoded protein: CASSRGWSAGASYEQYF.

A few counts support this clone. The V call is TRBV7-2, the J call TRBJ1-4, with 8 positions matching TRBD1. V dropped 5 bases and J dropped 0; count of bases not matched to a gene: 11. The CDR3 totals 18 residues. Germline CDR1 SGHTA, CDR2 FQGNSA. CDR3 residues: CASSPRQLDRATNEKLFF. The CDR3 DNA reads TGTGCCAGCAGCCCACGCCAGCTGGACAGGGCAACTAATGAAAAACTGTTTTTT.

This clone came up once. This chain links TRBV5-6 with TRBJ2-7, with 12 bases aligning to TRBD2. The CDR3 loop spans 16 amino acids. V shed 0 bases and J 2 bases; nucleotides not matched to a gene: 3. CDR1 is SGHDT and CDR2 is YYEEEE in the germline V gene. CDR3 coding DNA: TGTGCCAGCAGCTTGGATGGACTAGCGGGAACCTACGAGCAGTACTTC. Its translation: CASSLDGLAGTYEQYF.

The chain combines TRBV5-5 with TRBJ1-5; D is unresolved. The V end lost 3 bases, the J end lost 4 bases, and 11 bases lay between the germline ends. The CDR3 has 14 residues. Germline CDR1 SGHKS, CDR2 YYEKEE (reference sequence). In nucleotides, the CDR3 is TGTGCCAGCAGCTGGAGTGCGGGTAATCAGCCCCAGCATTTT. It translates to CASSWSAGNQPQHF.

The sample holds one count of this clone. In nucleotides, the CDR3 is TGTGCCATCAGTGAGGCCGGGTATAATTCACCCCTCCACTTT. Translating gives CAISEAGYNSPLHF. The V gene is TRBV10-3, the J gene TRBJ1-6; no reliable D call. CDR1 ENHRY and CDR2 SYGVKD come from the germline V gene. The CDR3 runs 14 residues. The V end lost 2 bases, the J end lost 4 bases, and 6 bases lay between the germline ends.

The chain is built from TRBV7-3 and TRBJ2-5; 11 bases match TRBD2. CDR1 is SGHTA and CDR2 is FQGTGA in the germline V gene. The trim removed 2 bases at V and 2 bases at J, leaving 4 bases unmatched. This CDR3 comprises 16 residues. As DNA, the CDR3 is TGTGCCAGCAGCTTATCCGGGACTAGCGGTCAAGAGACCCAGTACTTC. Protein sequence: CASSLSGTSGQETQYF.

The chain's CDR3 is CASSYDRGYEQYF. In DNA form, the CDR3 reads TGTGCCAGCAGTTACGACAGGGGATACGAGCAGTACTTC. The V gene is TRBV6-6, the J gene TRBJ2-7; 8 positions agree with TRBD1. The germline V gene has CDR1 MNHNY and CDR2 SVGAGI (reference sequence). Losses at the gene ends were 2 bases for V and 4 bases for J; bases not matched to a gene: 1. There are 13 residues in the CDR3.